The 15 T cell receptor beta chains listed next were all sequenced from one sample in a study of read filtering for tumor transcriptome and immune sequencing. From 300 to 450 ng of RNA, a library with molecular barcoded alpha/delta and beta/gamma adaptors was made. TCRdb itself ran the reads through MiXCR, one entry per CDR3 protein. The top ten hold 15% of the sample, which has more than 45,000 distinct CDR3 sequences, around 19% seen once. Specimen: a population of CD138-negative cells sorted from bone marrow. All receptors come from a donor at least 40 years old with multiple myeloma.

Points on this clonotype: One junction end disagrees with the germline gene, perhaps due to a read error. V is TRBV19 and J is TRBJ2-6; the D call may be TRBD1 or TRBD2 (5 bases each). This CDR3 spans 14 amino acids. CDR1 LNHDA and CDR2 SQIVND come from the germline V gene (reference sequence). In nucleotides, the CDR3 is TGTGCCAGCCGAATCTGGACTGGGGCCAGCGTCCTGACTTTC. It encodes CASRIWTGASVLTF. Combining the CDR3 with reference TRBV19 and TRBJ2-6 gives the whole variable domain DGGITQSPKYLFRKEGQNVTLSCEQNLNHDAMYWYRQDPGQGLRLIYYSQIVNDFQKGDIAEGYSVSREKKESFPLTVTSAQKNPTAFYLCASRIWTGASVLTFGAGSRLTVL.

This clonotype was picked up many times. This chain's CDR3 is CASSEDRGSTDTQYF. The DNA for the CDR3 is TGTGCCAGCAGTGAGGACAGGGGTAGCACAGATACGCAGTATTTT. V usage is TRBV12-3 or TRBV12-4 and J usage is TRBJ2-3; TRBD1 matches at 9 bases. CDR3 length: 15 residues. With 5 bases clipped from V and 0 bases from J, the junction kept 3 bases outside the gene matches.

This clonotype was recorded at least ten times. The chain carries TRBV7-9 and TRBJ2-3; TRBD2 might be the D (6 bases). CDR3 length: 11 amino acids. Per germline, CDR1 SEHNR and CDR2 FQNEAQ (reference sequence). Trimming shortened V by 9 bases and J by 4 bases, and 8 bases separated the two germline ends. This CDR3 reads CARGEADTQYF. The CDR3 region has the DNA TGTGCCAGAGGGGAGGCAGATACGCAGTATTTT. Full variable domain (rest looked up from reference TRBV7-9 and TRBJ2-3): DTGVSQNPRHKITKRGQNVTFRCDPISEHNRLYWYRQTLGQGPEFLTYFQNEAQLEKSRLLSDRFSAERPKGSFSTLEIQRTEQGDSAMYLCARGEADTQYFGPGTRLTVL.

This clonotype was detected ten times or more. This chain uses TRBV6-6 with TRBJ1-5, with 9 nucleotides matching TRBD1. V shed 0 bases and J 3 bases; nucleotides not matched to a gene: 6. CDR1 and CDR2 from the germline V gene are MNHNY and SVGAGI (reference sequence). This CDR3 spans 17 amino acids. CDR3 sequence (DNA): TGTGCCAGCAGTTACTCGAACAGGGGGCGGGTCAATCAGCCCCAGCATTTT. Encoded protein: CASSYSNRGRVNQPQHF.

This clonotype was detected a few times. The rearrangement joins TRBV19 to TRBJ2-3; a weak D match, TRBD2 (6 bases). CDR1 and CDR2 (germline): LNHDA, SQIVND (reference sequence). The CDR3 has 15 amino acids. V dropped 5 bases and J dropped 2 bases, with 14 bases sitting between them. The CDR3 sequence: CASSPLSGNTDTQYF. The CDR3 region has the DNA TGTGCCAGTAGTCCCCTTAGCGGAAACACAGATACGCAGTATTTT.

This clonotype was counted a few times. V and J are TRBV20-1 and TRBJ1-1, with D hard to call. Trimming took off 5 bases at V and 10 bases at J, with 11 bases between the two ends. Per the germline V gene, CDR1 is DFQATT and CDR2 is SNEGSKA (reference sequence). CDR3 length equals 10 residues. In DNA form, the CDR3 reads TGCAGTGCTGTCGGTAAAGGAGCTTTCTTT. Protein product: CSAVGKGAFF.

This clonotype occurred many times. This chain uses TRBV12-3 or TRBV12-4 with TRBJ2-7, with 9 bases identical to TRBD1. V trimming: 6 bases; J trimming: 6 bases; junction bases outside the gene matches: 12. CDR3 length: 15 amino acids. The CDR3 loop reads CASSQTGTGSPEQYF. CDR3 DNA sequence: TGTGCCAGCAGCCAGACCGGGACAGGGTCGCCCGAGCAGTACTTC.

This clonotype was observed at least ten times. The V call is TRBV11-2, the J call TRBJ2-7; tentative D call: TRBD1 (7 bases). The germline V and J ends were trimmed by 1 base and 3 bases, with 10 bases remaining between them. The CDR3 loop spans 14 amino acids. Germline V gene data show CDR1 as SGHAT and CDR2 as FQNNGV. The CDR3 spells CASSLGGTDYEQYF. CDR3 bases: TGTGCCAGCAGCTTAGGCGGGACAGACTACGAGCAGTACTTC.

This clonotype was seen a handful of times. This chain connects TRBV5-1 to TRBJ1-5; D possibly corresponds to TRBD1 (6 bases). Trimming stripped 2 bases from V and 7 bases from J, with 13 bases between. The CDR3 has 14 residues. Germline-derived CDR1 and CDR2 are SGHRS and YFSETQ. CDR3 sequence (DNA): TGCGCCAGCAGCTTCGGGGGGCTGGGACAGCCCCAGCATTTT. This sequence encodes CASSFGGLGQPQHF. Supplemented by reference TRBV5-1 and TRBJ1-5, the full variable domain reads KAGVTQTPRYLIKTRGQQVTLSCSPISGHRSVSWYQQTPGQGLQFLFEYFSETQRNKGNFPGRFSGRQFSNSRSEMNVSTLELGDSALYLCASSFGGLGQPQHFGDGTRLSIL.

This clonotype was picked up many times. This chain joins TRBV11-3 and TRBJ1-4; the D gene is possibly TRBD1 (6 bases). From germline, CDR1 is SGHNT and CDR2 YENEEA. The CDR3 runs 16 residues. Trimming took off 5 bases at V and 4 bases at J, with 17 bases between the two ends. CDR3 loop: CASSPRGGASNEKLFF. The CDR3 DNA sequence: TGTGCCAGCAGCCCCCGTGGGGGGGCTAGTAATGAAAAACTGTTTTTT.

This clonotype was picked up many times. J is TRBJ2-7 and V is TRBV29-1; 8 positions agree with TRBD1. Looked up from germline, CDR1 is SQVTM and CDR2 is ANQGSEA. After removal of 6 bases from V and 3 bases from J, the junction contained 4 bases not matched to a gene. The CDR3 spans 12 residues. The CDR3 spells CSVTGVGYEQYF. CDR3 DNA sequence: TGCAGCGTGACAGGGGTCGGCTACGAGCAGTACTTC.

This clonotype was seen many times. The gene calls are TRBV13 and TRBJ2-7; 9 nucleotides match TRBD2. This CDR3 has 15 amino acids. The germline V gene has CDR1 PRHDT and CDR2 FYEKMQ (reference sequence). The ends lost 3 bases at V and 4 bases at J; junction bases unmatched: 7. CDR3 loop: CASSLGLAGKYEQYF. The CDR3, as DNA: TGTGCCAGCAGCTTGGGTCTAGCGGGAAAGTACGAGCAGTACTTC. Full variable domain (missing parts from reference TRBV13 and TRBJ2-7): AAGVIQSPRHLIKEKRETATLKCYPIPRHDTVYWYQQGPGQDPQFLISFYEKMQSDKGSIPDRFSAQQFSDYHSELNMSSLELGDSALYFCASSLGLAGKYEQYFGPGTRLTVT.

At least ten counts were recorded for this clonotype. This sequence joins TRBV29-1 and TRBJ2-2; possibly TRBD2 for D (6 bases). The CDR3 loop spans 13 amino acids. With 2 bases removed from V and 6 bases from J, the gap between germline ends came to 10 bases. Germline V gene lookup returns CDR1 SQVTM and CDR2 ANQGSEA. The CDR3 nucleotides read TGCAGCGTTGAATCCCGACTAGCCGGGGAGCTGTTTTTT. It codes for CSVESRLAGELFF.

The CDR3 DNA is TGCAGTGCTAGCCTGGCGGGACGCTACGAGCAGTACTTC. This codes for CSASLAGRYEQYF. The chain recombines TRBV20-1 with TRBJ2-7, with TRBD2 as a possible D gene (6 bases). This CDR3 has 13 residues. V was shortened by 3 bases and J by 3 bases, with 12 bases between the two germline ends. Germline lookup yields CDR1 DFQATT and CDR2 SNEGSKA (reference sequence).

Points on this clonotype: The junction shows a germline mismatch at one end, possibly a read error. This chain uses TRBV29-1 with TRBJ1-3, with D possibly TRBD1 on 6 matching bases. Germline values: CDR1 SQVTM, CDR2 ANQGSEA. The CDR3 has 16 residues. This CDR3 is CSVERALGGSGNTICF. CDR3 in DNA: TGCAGCGTTGAGCGCGCTCTAGGGGGATCGGGAAACACCATATGTTTT.